These 32 T cell receptor beta chains share one sample of origin, sequenced in a study of cytotoxic CD8 clonotypes in ibrutinib-treated CLL. TCRdb keeps only in-frame clones here, not all; method: immunoSEQ multiplex PCR. The sample lists approximately 97,000 clones; roughly three quarters were seen once. The input for sequencing was PBMCs, taken after 24 months of ibrutinib treatment. Receptors originate from a human donor with chronic lymphocytic leukemia.

The chain employs TRBV5-1 and TRBJ2-7; D is possibly TRBD1 (7 bases). Germline CDR1 reads SGHRS; CDR2 reads YFSETQ. The CDR3 is 16 amino acids. Deletions cut 3 bases from V and 2 bases from J, with 18 bases between. CDR3: CASSSQPRDRPYEQYF. The DNA for the CDR3 is TGCGCCAGCAGCTCCCAACCGCGGGACAGACCCTACGAGCAGTACTTC.

The chain combines TRBV29-1 with TRBJ1-4; 7 bases are shared with TRBD1. Germline CDR1 reads SQVTM; CDR2 reads ANQGSEA. The CDR3 consists of 12 residues. The V segment lost 7 bases and the J segment 7 bases; nucleotides outside the gene matches: 6. CDR3 in DNA: TGCAGCGGAGCACAGGGGAGTGAAAAACTGTTTTTT. Amino acid sequence: CSGAQGSEKLFF.

The J gene is TRBJ2-7, the V gene TRBV5-8; 7 bases line up with TRBD2. This CDR3 comprises 13 residues. V lost 4 bases and J lost 3; bases outside the gene matches: 4. Per germline, CDR1 SGHTS and CDR2 YDEGEE. The CDR3 DNA sequence: TGTGCCAGCAGCAGGGGACTAAACTACGAGCAGTACTTC. Translating it yields CASSRGLNYEQYF.

This clone was observed a few times. The J gene is TRBJ1-5, the V gene TRBV5-6; weak D call: TRBD1 (5 bases). The germline V gene encodes CDR1 SGHDT and CDR2 YYEEEE. The V and J ends lost 5 bases and 5 bases respectively, with 20 bases between them. This CDR3 has 16 amino acids. The DNA for the CDR3 is TGTGCCAGCAGTTCCTCCGGGACCAAAGAGGATCAGCCCCAGCATTTT. It specifies CASSSSGTKEDQPQHF.

V is TRBV19 and J is TRBJ2-2; D is uncertain. This CDR3 region has 15 residues. CDR1 and CDR2 from the germline V gene are LNHDA and SQIVND (reference sequence). Trimming pared 1 base from V and 4 bases from J, leaving 10 bases between. The CDR3 DNA is TGTGCCAGTAGTATAGGTGAAGTCTTCACCGGGGAGCTGTTTTTT. Amino acid sequence: CASSIGEVFTGELFF.

This clone was seen a single time. The rearrangement joins TRBV7-2 to TRBJ1-5; the match to TRBD1 covers 7 bases. V trimming: 2 bases; J trimming: 4 bases; junction bases outside the gene matches: 11. CDR1 is SGHTA and CDR2 is FQGNSA in the germline V gene. The CDR3 is 17 residues long. The DNA of the CDR3 is TGTGCCAGCAGCTTAAGGACAGGTCCGGGGCGTAATCAGCCCCAGCATTTT. This codes for CASSLRTGPGRNQPQHF. The entire variable domain, with the rest obtained from reference TRBV7-2 and TRBJ1-5, is as follows: GAGVSQSPSNKVTEKGKDVELRCDPISGHTALYWYRQSLGQGLEFLIYFQGNSAPDKSGLPSDRFSAERTGGSVSTLTIQRTQQEDSAVYLCASSLRTGPGRNQPQHFGDGTRLSIL.

In its sample, this clone was seen a few times. The chain recombines TRBV28 with TRBJ2-3; D gene unclear. The CDR3 extends over 11 amino acids. The V end lost 5 bases, the J end lost 5 bases, and 5 bases lay between the germline ends. Germline CDR1 MDHEN, CDR2 SYDVKM. In DNA form, the CDR3 reads TGTGCCAGCAGTGTCAAAGATACGCAGTATTTT. As protein: CASSVKDTQYF. Full variable domain (outside the CDR3, taken from reference TRBV28 and TRBJ2-3): DVKVTQSSRYLVKRTGEKVFLECVQDMDHENMFWYRQDPGLGLRLIYFSYDVKMKEKGDIPEGYSVSREKKERFSLILESASTNQTSMYLCASSVKDTQYFGPGTRLTVL.

The V gene is TRBV10-1, the J gene TRBJ2-5; 9 bases match TRBD1. The junction had 5 bases not matched to a gene; V was cut back by 6 bases and J by 9 bases. The CDR3 consists of 12 residues. The germline V gene has CDR1 WNHNN and CDR2 SYGVQD (reference sequence). The CDR3 sequence: CASRTGGGAQYF. The CDR3 nucleotides read TGCGCCAGCAGGACAGGGGGGGGTGCCCAGTACTTC.

The rearrangement uses TRBV6-1 and TRBJ2-7, with TRBD1 identical over 10 bases. The germline V gene has CDR1 MNHNS and CDR2 SASEGT. Trimming cost V 4 bases and J 2 bases; bases outside gene matches: 2. The CDR3 sequence is 14 residues long. The CDR3 nucleotides are TGTGCCAGCAGTGTCGGACAGGGGGCCTACGAGCAGTACTTC. Its protein is CASSVGQGAYEQYF.

This clone was observed a few times. The chain has TRBV28 and TRBJ1-6; tentative D call: TRBD1 (5 bases). Germline assignment: CDR1 MDHEN and CDR2 SYDVKM. Trimming stripped 2 bases from V and 13 bases from J, with 18 bases between. This CDR3 region has 15 residues. CDR3 protein: CASSLPRQPRSPLHF. CDR3 bases: TGTGCCAGCAGTTTACCTAGACAGCCTAGGTCGCCCCTCCACTTT.

This chain links TRBV5-1 with TRBJ2-7; unclear D gene. Trimming took 4 bases from V and 7 from J, leaving 12 bases between them. This CDR3 spans 12 amino acids. Germline V gene lookup returns CDR1 SGHRS and CDR2 YFSETQ. DNA for the CDR3: TGCGCCAGCAGCCTCGACCTATTGGAGCAGTACTTC. Residues: CASSLDLLEQYF.

The chain recombines TRBV29-1 with TRBJ2-7; no definite D call. CDR3 length equals 12 residues. Trimming took 3 bases from V and 9 from J, leaving 15 bases between them. CDR1 and CDR2 (germline): SQVTM, ANQGSEA. The CDR3 sequence is CSVETLTSLQYF. The DNA for the CDR3 is TGCAGCGTTGAGACCCTTACGAGTTTGCAGTACTTC.

The rearrangement joins TRBV30 to TRBJ2-1; D not resolved. V lost 5 bases and J 3 bases, leaving 17 bases between the germline ends. This CDR3 spans 15 amino acids. The germline V gene encodes CDR1 GTSNPN and CDR2 SVGIG (reference sequence). In DNA form, the CDR3 reads TGTGCCTGGTCCGCTTCTTCCCCCGTCTACAATGAGCAGTTCTTC. Protein product: CAWSASSPVYNEQFF.

This clone has a single count. This sequence joins TRBV5-1 and TRBJ2-2, with 7 bases fitting TRBD1. The CDR3 sequence is 14 residues long. The germline gives CDR1 SGHRS, CDR2 YFSETQ. V shed 0 bases, J shed 6 bases, and the junction held 2 bases outside the gene matches. The CDR3 DNA reads TGCGCCAGCAGCTTGGCACAGGGGCCCGGGGAGCTGTTTTTT. Its protein product is CASSLAQGPGELFF. Using reference TRBV5-1 and TRBJ2-2 for the parts outside the CDR3, the full variable domain is KAGVTQTPRYLIKTRGQQVTLSCSPISGHRSVSWYQQTPGQGLQFLFEYFSETQRNKGNFPGRFSGRQFSNSRSEMNVSTLELGDSALYLCASSLAQGPGELFFGEGSRLTVL.

The V gene is TRBV10-3, the J gene TRBJ1-1, with D perhaps matching TRBD1 (6 bases). CDR1 is ENHRY, CDR2 SYGVKD, per germline. The CDR3 is made up of 14 amino acids. Trimming stripped 4 bases from V and 6 bases from J, with 15 bases between. In DNA, the CDR3 is TGTGCCATCAGTGCTCACTGGGAGGGGGCTGAAGCTTTCTTT. This encodes CAISAHWEGAEAFF.

The V gene is TRBV4-2, the J gene TRBJ2-3; D perhaps matches TRBD1 (6 bases). The V end lost 4 bases, the J end lost 5 bases, and 16 bases lay between the germline ends. The germline CDR1 and CDR2 sequences are LGHNA and YNFKEQ. This CDR3 is built from 15 residues. CDR3 DNA: TGTGCCAGCAGCCGGACAGAGCCCTGGAGAGATACGCAGTATTTT. Amino acids: CASSRTEPWRDTQYF.

The chain employs TRBV11-2 and TRBJ2-7; D might be TRBD2 (5 bases). V was clipped by 3 bases and J by 1 base, with 13 bases between them. The CDR3 runs 15 residues. The germline V gene encodes CDR1 SGHAT and CDR2 FQNNGV. CDR3 sequence (DNA): TGTGCCAGCAGCTTTATGGCGGGTCTTTCCTACGAGCAGTACTTC. As protein: CASSFMAGLSYEQYF.

This clone was counted a single time. The rearrangement links TRBV9 to TRBJ2-3; D might be TRBD2 (6 bases). The CDR3 extends over 15 amino acids. Trimming took off 4 bases at V and 1 base at J, with 13 bases between the two ends. Germline CDR1 is SGDLS and CDR2 is YYNGEE. The CDR3 bases are TGTGCCAGCAGCTATGACGGGACTCGCACAGATACGCAGTATTTT. Translating it yields CASSYDGTRTDTQYF.

The CDR3 DNA reads as TGCGCCAGCAGTACCCGACAGGAGGGCACTGAAGCTTTCTTT. It translates to CASSTRQEGTEAFF. The genes are TRBV5-1 and TRBJ1-1, with D possibly matching TRBD1 (6 bases). Germline CDR1 is SGHRS and CDR2 is YFSETQ. This CDR3 is 14 amino acids long. Trimming stripped 5 bases from V and 4 bases from J, with 15 bases between. The full variable domain, completed using reference TRBV5-1 and TRBJ1-1, is KAGVTQTPRYLIKTRGQQVTLSCSPISGHRSVSWYQQTPGQGLQFLFEYFSETQRNKGNFPGRFSGRQFSNSRSEMNVSTLELGDSALYLCASSTRQEGTEAFFGQGTRLTVV.

This clone was observed a few times. The J gene is TRBJ1-6, the V gene TRBV13, with unresolved D. The CDR3 extends over 12 amino acids. CDR1 PRHDT and CDR2 FYEKMQ come from the germline V gene (reference sequence). V was clipped by 4 bases and J by 7 bases, with 5 bases between them. CDR3 protein: CASSYPNSPLHF. CDR3 nucleotides: TGTGCCAGCAGCTACCCGAATTCACCCCTCCACTTT.

The rearrangement uses TRBV7-2 and TRBJ1-1; D is ambiguous. Germline lookup yields CDR1 SGHTA and CDR2 FQGNSA. The CDR3 covers 15 residues. Trimming removed 2 bases at V and 1 base at J, with 11 bases between. The CDR3 DNA reads as TGTGCCAGCAGCTTAACCCGATCTGGGAACACTGAAGCTTTCTTT. Translated: CASSLTRSGNTEAFF.

V gene TRBV27 combines with J gene TRBJ2-7; D is perhaps TRBD1 or TRBD2 (6 bases each). Per germline, CDR1 MNHEY and CDR2 SMNVEV (reference sequence). CDR3 length equals 15 residues. V lost 2 bases, J lost 1 base, and 12 bases lay in between. This chain's CDR3 is CASSLSPGASYEQYF. For the CDR3, the DNA is TGTGCCAGCAGTTTAAGCCCGGGGGCGTCCTACGAGCAGTACTTC.

The chain combines TRBV2 with TRBJ2-6; 8 bases agree with TRBD1. The germline CDR1 and CDR2 sequences are SNHLY and FYNNEI. Trimming took 6 bases from V and 4 from J; bases not matched to a gene: 2. The CDR3 is 14 residues long. The CDR3 DNA reads as TGTGCCAGCAGGGACAGGGCCGGGGCCAACGTCCTGACTTTC. Residues: CASRDRAGANVLTF.

The chain combines TRBV19 with TRBJ2-7; perhaps TRBD2 as D (5 bases). Germline CDR1 LNHDA, CDR2 SQIVND (reference sequence). The V end was cut by 3 bases, the J end by 0 bases, with 18 bases between. The CDR3 runs 17 residues. CDR3 sequence reads: CASSIGGFPTSSYEQYF. DNA for the CDR3: TGTGCCAGTAGTATTGGAGGATTCCCCACTAGCTCCTACGAGCAGTACTTC.

V is TRBV29-1 and J is TRBJ2-3, with 9 bases fitting TRBD2. V dropped 7 bases and J dropped 2; count of bases not matched to a gene: 7. This CDR3 is 14 amino acids long. Germline-derived CDR1 and CDR2 are SQVTM and ANQGSEA. The CDR3 spells CSADSGSYTDTQYF. The CDR3 DNA reads as TGCAGCGCTGATAGCGGGAGCTACACAGATACGCAGTATTTT.

J is TRBJ2-7 and V is TRBV9; 7 nucleotides align to TRBD2. V gave up 3 bases and J gave up 3 bases; unmatched junction bases: 9. This CDR3 region has 15 residues. Germline V CDR1 and CDR2: SGDLS, YYNGEE. The CDR3 DNA is TGTGCCAGCAGCGCCGCCGGCGGGAGTTTCTACGAGCAGTACTTC. Translating it yields CASSAAGGSFYEQYF.

The chain joins TRBV7-9 to TRBJ2-1, with 7 bases that match TRBD2. From germline, CDR1 is SEHNR and CDR2 FQNEAQ (reference sequence). The CDR3 is made up of 15 amino acids. The trim removed 3 bases at V and 4 bases at J, leaving 6 bases unmatched. The CDR3 spells CASSFRGEVYNEQFF. The CDR3, as DNA: TGTGCCAGCAGCTTTCGGGGGGAGGTATACAATGAGCAGTTCTTC.

With respect to this clone: In the same sample, other DNA sequences code for this CDR3. The rearrangement joins TRBV11-2 to TRBJ1-1, with D possibly TRBD1 on 6 matching bases. The CDR3 contains 13 residues. The germline gives CDR1 SGHAT, CDR2 FQNNGV. Trimming shortened V by 3 bases and J by 1 base, and 6 bases separated the two germline ends. CDR3 DNA: TGTGCCAGCAGCTTGGACAGGAACACTGAAGCTTTCTTT. It specifies CASSLDRNTEAFF.

The chain links TRBV19 to TRBJ1-2; D not resolved. V lost 3 bases and J 2 bases, leaving 7 bases between the germline ends. Germline V gives CDR1 LNHDA, CDR2 SQIVND (reference sequence). The CDR3 extends over 13 amino acids. Here the CDR3 reads CASSMLGNYGYTF. In nucleotides, the CDR3 is TGTGCCAGTAGTATGCTGGGAAACTATGGCTACACCTTC.

The rearrangement uses TRBV6-6 and TRBJ1-1; no clear D. Germline lookup yields CDR1 MNHNY and CDR2 SVGAGI (reference sequence). The V end lost 2 bases, the J end lost 3 bases, and 13 bases lay between the germline ends. The CDR3 contains 15 residues. CDR3 region: CASSYPWEVDTEAFF. CDR3 bases: TGTGCCAGCAGTTACCCCTGGGAGGTGGACACTGAAGCTTTCTTT.

CDR3 amino acids: CASSLIENTEAFF. CDR3 sequence (DNA): TGCGCCAGCAGCTTGATTGAGAACACTGAAGCTTTCTTT. The V and J genes are TRBV5-1 and TRBJ1-1, with D hard to call. The CDR3 is 13 amino acids. V lost 1 base to trimming and J lost 1 base, with 5 bases between them. CDR1 is SGHRS and CDR2 is YFSETQ in the germline V gene.

The chain carries TRBV6-6 and TRBJ1-1; 12 bases line up with TRBD1. CDR3 length equals 16 residues. V lost 4 bases and J lost 4; bases outside the gene matches: 7. In germline, CDR1 is MNHNY, CDR2 SVGAGI (reference sequence). The CDR3 DNA follows: TGTGCCAGCAGTTTAGGGACAGGGGGCGCTTCCACTGAAGCTTTCTTT. Amino acids: CASSLGTGGASTEAFF.